This T cell receptor beta chain stems from a study of PD-1 blockade in classical Hodgkin lymphoma. Profiling relied on immunoSEQ multiplex PCR, and the TCRdb table lists in-frame clones only, not all of them. Among around 150,000 clones, approximately 81% were seen once, and the ten largest hold 7.5% to 10%. Every patient relapsed after autologous stem cell transplantation, and brentuximab vedotin exposure varied. Germline V lookup: CDR1 MNHEY, CDR2 SVGAGI. V lost 7 bases to trimming and J lost 0 bases; unmatched junction nucleotides: 7. The CDR3 length is 15 residues. The sample here was peripheral blood mononuclear cells (PBMCs), taken before the second cycle of nivolumab. This TCR was sampled from a human donor with classical Hodgkin lymphoma. The rearrangement joins TRBV6-5 to TRBJ2-7; 9 bases are a match to TRBD2. CDR3: CASTYSGSYSYEQYF. Written as DNA, the CDR3 is TGTGCCAGCACCTATAGCGGGAGCTACTCCTACGAGCAGTACTTC.